The rows below give T cell receptor beta chains drawn from one sample of a study of T cells in Graves' hyperthyroidism and ophthalmopathy. Each CDR3 protein is one row after TCRdb ran MiXCR on the multiplex PCR reads. Of about 400,000 distinct CDR3 sequences in the sample, around 16% were seen once. Sequencing was done on a sample of blood. All receptors come from a young woman with Graves' hyperthyroidism that later progressed to Graves' ophthalmopathy. CDR3s include the opening cysteine and the closing phenylalanine or tryptophan. A D gene is named only where the DNA matches it firmly. The listing skips clone size in some rows; elsewhere it reads once, few, many or a size class.

j_call: TRBJ2-7; d_call: TRBD1; v_call: TRBV6-2/TRBV6-3; clone_size: many; cdr3_aa: CASSYSGTGSSYEQYF; cdr3_nt: TGTGCCAGCAGTTACTCGGGGACAGGGAGCTCCTACGAGCAGTACTTC
j_call: TRBJ2-1; d_call: -; v_call: TRBV3-1; clone_size: -; cdr3_aa: CASSQAPGRGTGLYNEQFF; cdr3_nt: TGTGCCAGCAGCCAAGCCCCTGGCAGGGGAACGGGCCTCTACAATGAGCAGTTCTTC
j_call: TRBJ2-1; d_call: TRBD2; v_call: TRBV10-3; clone_size: -; cdr3_aa: CATSTGGRGGNEQFF; cdr3_nt: TGTGCCACCTCAACGGGCGGGAGGGGGGGGAATGAGCAGTTCTTC
j_call: TRBJ2-4; d_call: -; v_call: TRBV27; clone_size: many; cdr3_aa: CASSEGPPPGAKNIQYF; cdr3_nt: TGTGCCAGCAGCGAGGGCCCCCCGCCCGGGGCCAAAAACATTCAGTACTTC
j_call: TRBJ2-1; d_call: -; v_call: TRBV20-1; clone_size: many; cdr3_aa: CSAPRLESYNEQFF; cdr3_nt: TGCAGTGCCCCAAGACTAGAGTCCTACAATGAGCAGTTCTTC
j_call: TRBJ1-1; d_call: -; v_call: TRBV7-3; clone_size: many; cdr3_aa: CASSPNIQGNTEAFF; cdr3_nt: TGTGCCAGCAGCCCCAATATACAGGGGAACACTGAAGCTTTCTTT
j_call: TRBJ2-5; d_call: TRBD1; v_call: TRBV2; clone_size: many; cdr3_aa: CASSETWTGGGETQYF; cdr3_nt: TGTGCCAGCAGTGAAACCTGGACAGGGGGCGGAGAGACCCAGTACTTC
j_call: TRBJ2-7; d_call: -; v_call: TRBV7-8; clone_size: many; cdr3_aa: CASSLVESSYEQYF; cdr3_nt: TGTGCCAGCAGCTTAGTAGAGAGCTCCTACGAGCAGTACTTC
j_call: TRBJ1-4; d_call: -; v_call: TRBV6-1; clone_size: many; cdr3_aa: CASRTGAGKLFF; cdr3_nt: TGTGCCAGCAGGACAGGAGCGGGAAAACTGTTTTTT
j_call: TRBJ2-1; d_call: TRBD2; v_call: TRBV4-3; clone_size: -; cdr3_aa: CASSLRLAVSYNEQFF; cdr3_nt: TGCGCCAGCAGCCTCCGACTAGCGGTCTCCTACAATGAGCAGTTCTTC
j_call: TRBJ2-5; d_call: -; v_call: TRBV27; clone_size: many; cdr3_aa: CASKGARETQYF; cdr3_nt: TGTGCCAGCAAAGGGGCTAGAGAGACCCAGTACTTC
j_call: TRBJ1-2; d_call: -; v_call: TRBV6-1; clone_size: -; cdr3_aa: CASRKDRRARYGYTF; cdr3_nt: TGTGCCAGCAGAAAGGACCGCCGGGCCCGGTATGGCTACACCTTC
j_call: TRBJ2-3; d_call: TRBD2; v_call: TRBV7-3; clone_size: -; cdr3_aa: CASSSASGGTDTQYF; cdr3_nt: TGTGCCAGCAGCTCAGCTAGCGGAGGCACAGATACGCAGTATTTT
j_call: TRBJ2-7; d_call: -; v_call: TRBV18; clone_size: few; cdr3_aa: CASSLTLARGSTYEQYF; cdr3_nt: TGTGCCAGCTCACTTACACTCGCCAGGGGATCAACCTACGAGCAGTACTTC
j_call: TRBJ1-2; d_call: -; v_call: TRBV3-1; clone_size: many; cdr3_aa: CASSQNRVYGYTF; cdr3_nt: TGTGCCAGCAGCCAGAACAGGGTGTACGGCTACACCTTC
j_call: TRBJ2-2; d_call: TRBD2; v_call: TRBV5-5; clone_size: few; cdr3_aa: CASSLDYSSGRAGELFF; cdr3_nt: TGTGCCAGCAGCTTGGATTACTCTAGCGGGAGGGCCGGGGAGCTGTTTTTT
j_call: TRBJ1-2; d_call: -; v_call: TRBV28; clone_size: -; cdr3_aa: CASSPTGRGGYGYTF; cdr3_nt: TGTGCCAGCAGTCCAACAGGACGGGGAGGATATGGCTACACCTTC
j_call: TRBJ1-6; d_call: -; v_call: TRBV3-1; clone_size: few; cdr3_aa: CASSQRVNSPLHF; cdr3_nt: TGTGCCAGCAGCCAAAGGGTAAATTCACCCCTCCACTTT
j_call: TRBJ2-4; d_call: -; v_call: TRBV12-3/TRBV12-4; clone_size: few; cdr3_aa: CASSPLQDRAKNIQYF; cdr3_nt: TGTGCCAGCAGTCCCTTACAAGACAGGGCCAAAAACATTCAGTACTTC
j_call: TRBJ1-5; d_call: TRBD1; v_call: TRBV10-3; clone_size: many; cdr3_aa: CAITVRGDRDRRHRGQPQHF; cdr3_nt: TGTGCCATCACCGTAAGAGGGGACCGGGACAGGCGCCACAGGGGTCAGCCCCAGCATTTT
j_call: TRBJ2-7; d_call: TRBD2; v_call: TRBV20-1; clone_size: many; cdr3_aa: CSAPSRTSGYEQYF; cdr3_nt: TGCAGTGCCCCATCGCGGACTAGCGGCTACGAGCAGTACTTC
j_call: TRBJ2-1; d_call: -; v_call: TRBV6-1; clone_size: few; cdr3_aa: CASSVGRGRYNEQFF; cdr3_nt: TGTGCCAGCAGTGTAGGTCGCGGGCGATACAATGAGCAGTTCTTC
j_call: TRBJ2-1; d_call: -; v_call: TRBV10-3; clone_size: few; cdr3_aa: CAISDGDHYNEQFF; cdr3_nt: TGTGCCATCAGTGATGGGGACCATTACAATGAGCAGTTCTTC
j_call: TRBJ2-7; d_call: TRBD2; v_call: TRBV15; clone_size: many; cdr3_aa: CATSRDTSGSDEQYF; cdr3_nt: TGTGCCACCAGCAGAGATACTAGCGGGAGCGACGAGCAGTACTTC
j_call: TRBJ2-7; d_call: -; v_call: TRBV6-2/TRBV6-3; clone_size: many; cdr3_aa: CASSYSASFYEQYF; cdr3_nt: TGTGCCAGCAGTTACTCTGCTAGCTTCTACGAGCAGTACTTC
j_call: TRBJ2-7; d_call: -; v_call: TRBV28; clone_size: many; cdr3_aa: CASSFIRGPHYEQYF; cdr3_nt: TGTGCCAGCAGTTTTATCCGGGGCCCTCACTACGAGCAGTACTTC
j_call: TRBJ2-3; d_call: TRBD1; v_call: TRBV5-4; clone_size: many; cdr3_aa: CASSLPGGKDTQYF; cdr3_nt: TGTGCCAGCAGCTTGCCAGGGGGCAAGGATACGCAGTATTTT
j_call: TRBJ1-2; d_call: -; v_call: TRBV12-3/TRBV12-4; clone_size: few; cdr3_aa: CASSGEFSGYTF; cdr3_nt: TGTGCCAGCAGCGGGGAGTTTTCGGGCTACACCTTC
j_call: TRBJ2-2; d_call: TRBD2; v_call: TRBV20-1; clone_size: few; cdr3_aa: CSARALAGGDTGELFF; cdr3_nt: TGCAGTGCTAGGGCCCTAGCGGGAGGCGACACCGGGGAGCTGTTTTTT
j_call: TRBJ2-7; d_call: TRBD1; v_call: TRBV10-1; clone_size: many; cdr3_aa: CASYRQGYEQYF; cdr3_nt: TGCGCCAGCTACAGACAGGGCTACGAGCAGTACTTC
j_call: TRBJ2-3; d_call: -; v_call: TRBV6-1; clone_size: -; cdr3_aa: CASVNILPSTRYF; cdr3_nt: TGTGCCAGCGTGAATATCCTTCCCTCTACGCGGTATTTT
j_call: TRBJ2-7; d_call: TRBD1; v_call: TRBV20-1; clone_size: many; cdr3_aa: CSQTGQGSYEQYF; cdr3_nt: TGCAGTCAGACGGGACAGGGGTCCTACGAGCAGTACTTC
j_call: TRBJ2-7; d_call: -; v_call: TRBV9; clone_size: few; cdr3_aa: CASSTGSGEEQYF; cdr3_nt: TGTGCCAGCAGCACGGGTAGTGGGGAAGAGCAGTACTTC
j_call: TRBJ2-1; d_call: TRBD2; v_call: TRBV7-9; clone_size: -; cdr3_aa: CASSLHPPALSGSPLEQFF; cdr3_nt: TGTGCCAGCAGCCTCCATCCACCCGCCCTAAGCGGGAGTCCGCTCGAGCAGTTCTTC
j_call: TRBJ2-1; d_call: -; v_call: TRBV11-2; clone_size: -; cdr3_aa: CASSFYICSARDGPASVSYNEQFF; cdr3_nt: -
j_call: TRBJ1-1; d_call: -; v_call: TRBV5-1; clone_size: -; cdr3_aa: CASKGVGGTNTEAFF; cdr3_nt: TGCGCCAGCAAGGGGGTGGGTGGGACGAACACTGAAGCTTTCTTT
j_call: TRBJ1-5; d_call: TRBD1; v_call: TRBV28; clone_size: many; cdr3_aa: CASGTGGIQPQHF; cdr3_nt: TGTGCCAGCGGGACAGGGGGCATTCAGCCCCAGCATTTT
j_call: TRBJ2-2; d_call: -; v_call: TRBV7-9; clone_size: -; cdr3_aa: CASRPLRGMTGELFF; cdr3_nt: TGTGCCAGCAGACCCCTCAGGGGCATGACCGGGGAGCTGTTTTTT
j_call: TRBJ2-1; d_call: TRBD2; v_call: TRBV28; clone_size: -; cdr3_aa: CASSFTSGRFSNEQFF; cdr3_nt: TGTGCCAGCAGTTTCACTAGCGGGAGGTTCTCCAATGAGCAGTTCTTC
j_call: TRBJ2-3; d_call: TRBD1; v_call: TRBV4-3; clone_size: -; cdr3_aa: CASSQDPWDRGDTQYF; cdr3_nt: TGCGCCAGCAGCCAAGATCCTTGGGACAGGGGAGATACGCAGTATTTT
j_call: TRBJ2-1; d_call: -; v_call: TRBV7-9; clone_size: many; cdr3_aa: CASSLAGNNEQFF; cdr3_nt: TGTGCCAGCAGCTTAGCTGGGAACAATGAGCAGTTCTTC
j_call: TRBJ2-7; d_call: TRBD2; v_call: TRBV28; clone_size: many; cdr3_aa: CASDAGTSIYEQYF; cdr3_nt: TGTGCCAGCGATGCCGGGACTAGCATTTACGAGCAGTACTTC
j_call: TRBJ2-2; d_call: TRBD1; v_call: TRBV9; clone_size: -; cdr3_aa: CASSAHPGQGNTGELFF; cdr3_nt: TGTGCCAGCAGCGCCCACCCGGGACAGGGAAACACCGGGGAGCTGTTTTTT
j_call: TRBJ1-1; d_call: -; v_call: TRBV20-1; clone_size: many; cdr3_aa: CSPDRGGGNTEAFF; cdr3_nt: TGCAGTCCCGACCGGGGCGGAGGGAACACTGAAGCTTTCTTT
j_call: TRBJ2-7; d_call: TRBD2; v_call: TRBV15; clone_size: many; cdr3_aa: CATSRDPGTSNEQYF; cdr3_nt: TGTGCCACCAGCAGAGATCCGGGGACTAGCAACGAGCAGTACTTC